These T cell receptor beta chains were read from a single sample in a study of OX40 agonist ivuxolimab in advanced cancers. TCRdb's table, derived via immunoSEQ multiplex PCR, lists solely in-frame clones and lacks some. The sample holds over 55,000 clones, about 79% seen once. The sequenced sample was CD4+ or CD8+ T cells sorted from blood, obtained in a trial of the OX40 agonist ivuxolimab. The receptors come from an adult with an advanced solid tumor such as melanoma, head and neck, liver or kidney cancer. CDR3s include the opening cysteine and the closing phenylalanine or tryptophan. Each record gives: J gene, V gene, CDR3 protein.

J: TRBJ1-2
V: TRBV28
CDR3: CASSRDTPLLNYGYTF

J: TRBJ2-1
V: TRBV11-2
CDR3: CASSLKGPGVVRHEQFF

J: TRBJ2-2
V: TRBV11-2
CDR3: CASSLGDRGANTGELFF

J: TRBJ1-2
V: TRBV2
CDR3: CASSRTGGTYTF

J: TRBJ1-3
V: TRBV21-1
CDR3: CASTFTRGNTIYF

J: TRBJ2-7
V: TRBV7-9
CDR3: CASSSSGGDEQYF

J: TRBJ2-2
V: TRBV5-1
CDR3: CASSLDRASNTGELFF

J: TRBJ2-2
V: TRBV27
CDR3: CASSQTRRADTGELFF

J: TRBJ2-5
V: TRBV28
CDR3: CASSPQETQYF

J: TRBJ2-7
V: TRBV7-2
CDR3: CASSFFSGASYEQYF

J: TRBJ1-1
V: TRBV18
CDR3: CASSPKGTEAFF

J: TRBJ1-5
V: TRBV19
CDR3: CASSLLGQGNQPQHF

J: TRBJ2-5
V: TRBV11-2
CDR3: CASSLDYQETQYF

J: TRBJ2-7
V: TRBV29-1
CDR3: CSVEGTGTGFEQYF

J: TRBJ1-1
V: TRBV9
CDR3: CASSVRSLVRLPQTDMNTEAFF

J: TRBJ2-2
V: TRBV27
CDR3: CASTFRSRDGGELFF

J: TRBJ1-5
V: TRBV7-8
CDR3: CASSFRGYSNQPQHF

J: TRBJ1-5
V: TRBV2
CDR3: CASSPQYSNQPQHF

J: TRBJ2-1
V: TRBV4-1
CDR3: CASSRDSREGLYEQFF

J: TRBJ2-5
V: TRBV18
CDR3: CASSPGEAETQYF

J: TRBJ1-5
V: TRBV4-3
CDR3: CASSQEAGPAEEPQHF

J: TRBJ2-7
V: TRBV15
CDR3: CATSRDRARSYEQYF

J: TRBJ2-3
V: TRBV14
CDR3: CASSLAGVGDTQYF

J: TRBJ1-2
V: TRBV5-4
CDR3: CASSLDTRGDGYTF

J: TRBJ2-7
V: TRBV28
CDR3: CASWETGVYEQYF

J: TRBJ2-7
V: TRBV28
CDR3: CASSAPAGSYEQYF

J: TRBJ2-1
V: TRBV19
CDR3: CASSISGRARDEQFF

J: TRBJ2-5
V: TRBV7-8
CDR3: CASSPTGGGETQYF

J: TRBJ2-1
V: TRBV5-6
CDR3: CASSLLSIYNEQFF